The subject of this entry is one T cell receptor beta chain. The CDR3 is 18 residues long. V shed 1 base, J shed 3 bases, and the junction held 9 bases outside the gene matches. Germline lookup yields CDR1 SGHVS and CDR2 FQNEAQ. The protocol was immunoSEQ multiplex PCR, while the TCRdb copy is restricted to in-frame clones and leaves out a portion. The sample lists about 12,000 clones, about 94% occurring once. These data are taken from a study of technical replicates of blood from several donors. The chain joins TRBV7-8 to TRBJ2-3; 11 nucleotides match TRBD2. Sequencing used PBMCs. The clonotype comes from a human donor in good health. The CDR3 region has the DNA TGTGCCAGCAGCTTAGAGCCGACTAGCGGGACGGGTACAGATACGCAGTATTTT. This sequence encodes CASSLEPTSGTGTDTQYF.